These T cell receptor beta chains were read from a single sample in a study of cytomegalovirus exposure and HLA in healthy donors. The data were produced by immunoSEQ multiplex PCR, yet TCRdb's version contains in-frame clones alone and is incomplete. The sample lists 110,000 or so clones; 67% were seen once. Source material: PBMCs. All receptors derive from a man between 18 and 29 years old in good health and CMV-seropositive. CDR3s include the opening cysteine and the closing phenylalanine or tryptophan. D genes are given only for firm matches. Clone size is not always given. Where it is, it says once, few, many or a class for expanded clones.

j_gene,d_gene,v_gene,abundance,CDR3nt,CDR3aa
TRBJ2-2,TRBD1,TRBV2,once,TGTGCCGGGTTCCGGGACAGGGCGGCCGGGGAGCTGTTTTTT,CAGFRDRAAGELFF
TRBJ2-3,-,TRBV5-6,-,TGTGCCAGCAGCGCCTACAGGGCCAGATCCGATACGCAGTATTTT,CASSAYRARSDTQYF
TRBJ1-2,-,TRBV6-5,-,TGTGCCAGCAGTTTAGGCGGAGCGCGGGGCTACACCTTC,CASSLGGARGYTF
TRBJ2-5,-,TRBV14,-,TGTGCCAGCAGCCAAGGGCGTCAGGGGTTGGAGACCCAGTACTTC,CASSQGRQGLETQYF
TRBJ1-1,-,TRBV10-1,-,TGCGCCAGCAGTGAGAGGAGGGGCACTGAAGCTTTCTTT,CASSERRGTEAFF
TRBJ1-2,TRBD1,TRBV2,-,TGTGCCAGCAAGGACAGGGCTTATGGCTACACCTTC,CASKDRAYGYTF
TRBJ2-5,-,TRBV6-1,-,TGTGCCAGCAGTGAAGGGGTTAGGACAGCCTCTCAAGAGACCCAGTACTTC,CASSEGVRTASQETQYF
TRBJ2-1,-,TRBV2,few,TGTGCCAGCCACTCCCAGGGGCAGATCCCCAATGAGCAGTTCTTC,CASHSQGQIPNEQFF
TRBJ2-7,TRBD1,TRBV7-9,-,TGTGCCAGTTCCGGGCTGGACAGGGCCTACGAGCAGTACTTC,CASSGLDRAYEQYF
TRBJ1-5,-,TRBV7-2,-,TGTGCCAGCACGCCTGGGACCGGGGGAGGTCAGCCCCAGCATTTT,CASTPGTGGGQPQHF
TRBJ2-7,TRBD1,TRBV13,few,TGTGCCAGCAGCTTACAGGGGGCCGGCGAGCAGTACTTC,CASSLQGAGEQYF
TRBJ2-5,-,TRBV7-8,-,TGTGCCAGCAGCCAGCTGGCCGGGGAAGAGACCCAGTACTTC,CASSQLAGEETQYF
TRBJ1-5,-,TRBV30,-,TGTGCCTGGAGTGCGGTAGGGGGCAATCAGCCCCAGCATTTT,CAWSAVGGNQPQHF
TRBJ1-1,-,TRBV6-5,-,TGTGCCAGCAGTTCCCACGGTGGGGGGTTCACTGAAGCTTTCTTT,CASSSHGGGFTEAFF
TRBJ1-2,-,TRBV5-6,-,TGTGCCAGCAGCTTAACCGGCACCCCCCGGGGTGGCTACACCTTC,CASSLTGTPRGGYTF
TRBJ1-1,TRBD1,TRBV6-5,-,TGTGCCAGCAGGTATCAAGGGGGCCAGAACACTGAAGCTTTCTTT,CASRYQGGQNTEAFF
TRBJ1-4,TRBD1,TRBV18,few,TGTGCCAGCTCACCGGACAGGGTGGAGGAAAAACTGTTTTTT,CASSPDRVEEKLFF
TRBJ1-2,-,TRBV6-1,-,TGTGCCAGCAGTGAGGGGTCCGGGACTCCCTATGGCTACACCTTC,CASSEGSGTPYGYTF
TRBJ2-4,-,TRBV6-1,-,TGTGCCAGCAGTGAGGAAGGCCGGGTCGGCAAAAACATTCAGTACTTC,CASSEEGRVGKNIQYF
TRBJ1-4,-,TRBV6-5,-,TGTGCCAGCAGTTACTCGAGCCTAAATGAAAAACTGTTTTTT,CASSYSSLNEKLFF
TRBJ1-1,TRBD1,TRBV18,few,TGTGCCAGCTCAACGGGGGACAGGACATTCGAAGCTTTCTTT,CASSTGDRTFEAFF
TRBJ1-2,TRBD1,TRBV6-1,-,TGTGCCAGCAGCAACAGGGGCTATGGCTACACCTTC,CASSNRGYGYTF
TRBJ2-7,TRBD1,TRBV15,-,TGTGCCACCAGCAGACGGGTCGGGACAGGGGTCCACGAGCAGTACTTC,CATSRRVGTGVHEQYF